This TCR beta chain was recovered during a study of T-cell memory formation after mild COVID-19. Study outcomes and limitations: Contracting clones from day 15 to 85 had balanced CD4/CD8; later expanders favoured CD4+.

Worth noting for this clonotype: The antigen is not known.

The authors produced TCR alpha and TCR beta cDNA libraries with sample barcodes and UMIs by 5'RACE using constant-segment primers. TCRdb fed the 5' RACE reads into MiXCR, producing one record per CDR3 protein. The sample holds 130,000 to 150,000 distinct CDR3 sequences, under 7% seen once. This sequence originates from an adult woman who had mild COVID-19 (a few samples of this study predate the infection). Cell type and time point are not known. Material: PBMCs or a T cell subset sorted from them (not recorded which).

This chain's CDR3 is CAISAGTSGITGELFF. The CDR3 region has the DNA TGTGCCATCAGTGCTGGGACTAGCGGGATTACCGGGGAGCTGTTTTTT. The chain joins TRBV10-3 to TRBJ2-2, with 13 nucleotides matching TRBD2. J lost 5 bases, V lost 4 bases, and 4 bases had no gene match. The germline V gene encodes CDR1 ENHRY and CDR2 SYGVKD. The CDR3 runs to 16 residues.